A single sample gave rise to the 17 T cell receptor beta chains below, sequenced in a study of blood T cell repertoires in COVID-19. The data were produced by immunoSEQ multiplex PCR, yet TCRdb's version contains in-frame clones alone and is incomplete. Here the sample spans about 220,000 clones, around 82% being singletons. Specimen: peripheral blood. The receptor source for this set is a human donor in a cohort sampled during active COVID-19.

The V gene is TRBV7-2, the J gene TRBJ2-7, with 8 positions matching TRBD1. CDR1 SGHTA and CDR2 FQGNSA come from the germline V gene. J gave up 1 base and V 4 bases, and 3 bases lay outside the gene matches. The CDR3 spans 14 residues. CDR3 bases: TGTGCCAGCAGCTACCGACAGGGGTCCTACGAGCAGTACTTC. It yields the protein CASSYRQGSYEQYF.

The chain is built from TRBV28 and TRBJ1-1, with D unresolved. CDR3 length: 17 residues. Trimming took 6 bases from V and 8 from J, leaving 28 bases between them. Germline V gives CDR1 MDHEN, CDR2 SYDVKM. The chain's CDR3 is CASSGEYPVSWRMEAFF. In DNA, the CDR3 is TGTGCCAGCAGCGGCGAGTACCCAGTTTCGTGGAGAATGGAAGCTTTCTTT.

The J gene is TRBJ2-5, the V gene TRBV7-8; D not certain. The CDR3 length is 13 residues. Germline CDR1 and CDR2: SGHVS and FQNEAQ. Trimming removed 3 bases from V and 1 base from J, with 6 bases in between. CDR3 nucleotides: TGTGCCAGCAGCTTTGCGATCCAAGAGACCCAGTACTTC. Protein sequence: CASSFAIQETQYF.

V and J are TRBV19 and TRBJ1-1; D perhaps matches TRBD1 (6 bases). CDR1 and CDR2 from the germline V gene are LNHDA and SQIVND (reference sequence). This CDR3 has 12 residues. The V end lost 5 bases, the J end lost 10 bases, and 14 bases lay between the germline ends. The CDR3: CASSEGTFRAFF. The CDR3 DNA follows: TGTGCCAGTAGTGAAGGGACATTTCGAGCTTTCTTT.

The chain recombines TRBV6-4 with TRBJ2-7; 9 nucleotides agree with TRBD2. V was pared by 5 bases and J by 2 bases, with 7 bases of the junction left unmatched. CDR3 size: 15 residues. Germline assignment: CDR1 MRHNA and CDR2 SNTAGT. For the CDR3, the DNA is TGTGCCAGCAGTCAGCTGGGCGGGAGGGCCTACGAGCAGTACTTC. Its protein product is CASSQLGGRAYEQYF.

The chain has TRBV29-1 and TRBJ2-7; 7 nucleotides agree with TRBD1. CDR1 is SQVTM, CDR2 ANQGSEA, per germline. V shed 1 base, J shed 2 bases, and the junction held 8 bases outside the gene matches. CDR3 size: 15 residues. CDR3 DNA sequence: TGCAGCGTTGAAGGAAGACAGGGCCCCCCCTACGAGCAGTACTTC. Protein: CSVEGRQGPPYEQYF.

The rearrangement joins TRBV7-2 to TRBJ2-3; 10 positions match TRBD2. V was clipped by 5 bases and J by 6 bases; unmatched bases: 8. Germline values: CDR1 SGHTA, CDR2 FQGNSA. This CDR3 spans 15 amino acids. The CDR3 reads CASSLSGRRADTQYF. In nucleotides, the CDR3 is TGTGCCAGCAGCCTTAGCGGGAGGAGGGCCGATACGCAGTATTTT. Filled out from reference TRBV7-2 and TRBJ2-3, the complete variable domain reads GAGVSQSPSNKVTEKGKDVELRCDPISGHTALYWYRQSLGQGLEFLIYFQGNSAPDKSGLPSDRFSAERTGGSVSTLTIQRTQQEDSAVYLCASSLSGRRADTQYFGPGTRLTVL.

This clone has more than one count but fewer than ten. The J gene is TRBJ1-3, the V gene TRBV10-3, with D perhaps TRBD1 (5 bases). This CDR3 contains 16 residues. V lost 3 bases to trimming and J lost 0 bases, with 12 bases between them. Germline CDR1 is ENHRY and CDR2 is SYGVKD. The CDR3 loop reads CAISDRDHRSGNTIYF. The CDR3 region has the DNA TGTGCCATCAGTGACAGGGATCACCGCTCTGGAAACACCATATATTTT.

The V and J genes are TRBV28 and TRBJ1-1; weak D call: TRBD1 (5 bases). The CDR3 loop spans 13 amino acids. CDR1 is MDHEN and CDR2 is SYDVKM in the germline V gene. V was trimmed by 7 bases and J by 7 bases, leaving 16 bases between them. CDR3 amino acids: CASILTVHREAFF. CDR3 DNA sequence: TGTGCCAGCATCTTGACAGTCCACCGTGAAGCTTTCTTT.

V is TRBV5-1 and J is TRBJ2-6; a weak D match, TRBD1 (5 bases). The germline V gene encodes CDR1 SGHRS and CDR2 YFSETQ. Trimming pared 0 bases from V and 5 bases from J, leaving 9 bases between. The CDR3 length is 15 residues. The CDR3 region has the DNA TGCGCCAGCAGCTTGGCACAGGCGTGGGCCAACGTCCTGACTTTC. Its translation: CASSLAQAWANVLTF.

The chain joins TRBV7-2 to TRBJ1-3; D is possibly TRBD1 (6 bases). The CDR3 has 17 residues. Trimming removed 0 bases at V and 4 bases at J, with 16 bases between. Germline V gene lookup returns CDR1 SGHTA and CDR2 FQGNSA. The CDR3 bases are TGTGCCAGCAGCTTAGCTAATCTGGGGGCATCGGGAAACACCATATATTTT. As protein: CASSLANLGASGNTIYF.

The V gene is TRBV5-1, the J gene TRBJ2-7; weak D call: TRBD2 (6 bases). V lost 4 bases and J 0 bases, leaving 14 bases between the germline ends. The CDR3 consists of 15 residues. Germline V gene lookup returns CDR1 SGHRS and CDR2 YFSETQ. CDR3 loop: CASSRLGGLSYEQYF. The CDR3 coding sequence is TGCGCCAGCAGCCGTTTGGGAGGACTCTCCTACGAGCAGTACTTC.

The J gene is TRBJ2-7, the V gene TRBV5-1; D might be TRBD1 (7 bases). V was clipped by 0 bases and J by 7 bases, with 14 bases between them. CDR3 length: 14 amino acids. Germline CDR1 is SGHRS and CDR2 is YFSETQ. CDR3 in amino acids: CASSLGQGGGEQYF. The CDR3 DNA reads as TGCGCCAGCAGCTTGGGTCAGGGGGGCGGGGAGCAGTACTTC.

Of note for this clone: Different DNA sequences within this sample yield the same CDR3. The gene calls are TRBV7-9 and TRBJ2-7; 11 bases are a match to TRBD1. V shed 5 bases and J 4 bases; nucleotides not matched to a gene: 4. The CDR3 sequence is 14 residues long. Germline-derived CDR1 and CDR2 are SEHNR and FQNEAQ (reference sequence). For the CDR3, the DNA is TGTGCCAGCAGCCCGCGGGACAGGGGGTACGAGCAGTACTTC. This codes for CASSPRDRGYEQYF.

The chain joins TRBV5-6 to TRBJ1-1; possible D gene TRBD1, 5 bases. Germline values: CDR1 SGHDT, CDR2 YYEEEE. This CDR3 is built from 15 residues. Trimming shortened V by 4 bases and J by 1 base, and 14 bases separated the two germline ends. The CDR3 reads CASSPTPQGNTEAFF. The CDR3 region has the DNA TGTGCCAGCAGCCCGACCCCCCAGGGGAACACTGAAGCTTTCTTT.

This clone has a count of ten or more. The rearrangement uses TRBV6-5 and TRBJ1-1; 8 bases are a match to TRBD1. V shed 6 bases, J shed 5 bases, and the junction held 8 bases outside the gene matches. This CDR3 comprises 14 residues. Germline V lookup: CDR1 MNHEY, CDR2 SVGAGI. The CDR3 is CASSLDRVRTEAFF. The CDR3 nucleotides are TGTGCCAGCAGCCTGGACAGGGTAAGGACTGAAGCTTTCTTT.

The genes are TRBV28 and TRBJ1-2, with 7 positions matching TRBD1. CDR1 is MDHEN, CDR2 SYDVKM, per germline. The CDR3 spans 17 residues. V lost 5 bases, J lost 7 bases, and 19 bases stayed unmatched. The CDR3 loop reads CASSRHDPRQGFRGYTF. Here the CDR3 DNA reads TGTGCCAGCAGTCGCCACGACCCGCGACAGGGTTTTCGTGGCTACACCTTC.